This is a list of T cell receptor beta chains from one sample in a study of memory CD4+ T cells and cytomegalovirus serostatus. Clones were read by immunoSEQ multiplex PCR, and TCRdb kept only the in-frame ones, dropping some. The sample consists of 56,000 or so clones, around 78% of them appearing once. The material sequenced was memory CD4+ T cells from blood. These receptors all come from an adult in good health and CMV-seronegative. CDR3s include the opening cysteine and the closing phenylalanine or tryptophan. A D gene is named only where the DNA matches it firmly. Clone size is stated in some rows and not others, as once, few, many or a class when expanded.

d_call clone_size j_call v_call cdr3_aa cdr3_nt
- - TRBJ1-2 TRBV4-1 CASSSPDGYGGYTF TGCGCCAGCAGCTCTCCGGACGGGTATGGCGGCTACACCTTC
- - TRBJ2-5 TRBV2 CASSEALDFQETQYF TGTGCCAGCAGTGAAGCGCTGGACTTCCAAGAGACCCAGTACTTC
TRBD1 - TRBJ2-5 TRBV18 CASSSGQGGETQYF TGTGCCAGCTCGTCGGGACAGGGCGGAGAGACCCAGTACTTC
TRBD1 once TRBJ2-7 TRBV9 CASSVGGDSYEQYF TGTGCCAGCAGCGTAGGAGGGGACAGCTACGAGCAGTACTTC
- - TRBJ1-1 TRBV12-5 CASGLDVEFGAFF TGTGCTAGTGGTTTGGACGTAGAGTTCGGAGCTTTCTTT
- once TRBJ1-2 TRBV28 CASSLRSFYGYTF TGTGCCAGCAGTTTGAGGAGCTTCTATGGCTACACCTTC
TRBD1 - TRBJ2-7 TRBV9 CASSQKGAIPYEQYF TGTGCCAGCAGCCAGAAGGGGGCCATACCCTACGAGCAGTACTTC
TRBD1 - TRBJ2-6 TRBV7-7 CASSPTRQGNIRSGANVLTF TGTGCTAGCAGCCCGACAAGACAGGGTAACATCCGATCTGGGGCCAACGTCCTGACTTTC
- - TRBJ2-1 TRBV29-1 CSAGDTGGPYEQFF TGCAGCGCAGGGGACACAGGCGGGCCATATGAGCAGTTCTTC
TRBD1 - TRBJ1-2 TRBV7-2 CASSLGGQGSDYGYTF TGTGCCAGCAGCTTAGGGGGACAGGGGAGTGACTATGGCTACACCTTC
- - TRBJ2-5 TRBV15 CATRPTGPMETQYF TGTGCCACCAGGCCGACAGGTCCCATGGAGACCCAGTACTTC
- - TRBJ1-1 TRBV6-4 CASRGGGNTEAFF TGTGCCAGCAGAGGCGGCGGGAACACTGAAGCTTTCTTT
TRBD2 - TRBJ2-2 TRBV19 CASSQLAGPTGELFF TGTGCCAGTAGTCAATTAGCGGGTCCCACCGGGGAGCTGTTTTTT
TRBD1 - TRBJ1-1 TRBV19 CASNRDRGRNTEAFF TGTGCCAGTAATAGGGACAGGGGCAGAAACACTGAAGCTTTCTTT
- few TRBJ2-1 TRBV20-1 CSARAVNEQFF TGCAGTGCTAGAGCCGTAAATGAGCAGTTCTTC
TRBD1 - TRBJ1-2 TRBV5-4 CASSLVQGNDGYTF TGTGCCAGCAGCTTGGTACAGGGGAACGATGGCTACACCTTC
- - TRBJ1-5 TRBV5-1 CASSLRDSNQPQHF TGCGCCAGCAGCTTGCGGGATAGCAATCAGCCCCAGCATTTT
- - TRBJ1-3 TRBV28 CASSPPGGLTIYF TGTGCCAGCAGTCCCCCCGGGGGGTTAACCATATATTTT
- - TRBJ1-1 TRBV4-3 CASSQDPQGANTEAFF TGCGCCAGCAGCCAAGACCCCCAGGGAGCGAACACTGAAGCTTTCTTT
- - TRBJ1-2 TRBV5-1 CASSFDSGLDGYTF TGCGCCAGCAGCTTTGACAGCGGGCTAGACGGCTACACCTTC
- once TRBJ2-7 TRBV7-2 CASSSLLLGSSYEQYF TGTGCCAGCAGCTCCCTCCTCCTAGGGAGCTCCTACGAGCAGTACTTC
TRBD1 - TRBJ2-1 TRBV7-9 CASSYTGTGDEQFF TGTGCCAGCAGTTACACCGGGACAGGTGATGAGCAGTTCTTC
- - TRBJ1-1 TRBV7-2 CASSLARQAGVNTEAFF TGTGCCAGCAGCTTAGCCCGCCAGGCAGGAGTGAACACTGAAGCTTTCTTT
TRBD2 few TRBJ2-1 TRBV7-7 CASSPTSGGPNEQFF TGTGCTAGCAGCCCGACTAGCGGGGGGCCCAATGAGCAGTTCTTC
- - TRBJ2-7 TRBV5-1 CASSLAGTTVSYEQYF TGCGCCAGCAGCTTGGCCGGGACAACCGTTTCGTACGAGCAGTACTTC
TRBD1 few TRBJ2-7 TRBV28 CASSVQQGIGYEQYF TGTGCCAGCAGTGTCCAACAGGGGATCGGGTACGAGCAGTACTTC
- - TRBJ2-1 TRBV5-1 CASSLAGSVTYNEQFF TGCGCCAGCAGCTTGGCCGGTAGCGTCACCTACAATGAGCAGTTCTTC
TRBD1 - TRBJ2-7 TRBV28 CASSRGQGPPYEQYF TGTGCCAGCAGTCGAGGACAGGGACCCCCCTACGAGCAGTACTTC
- - TRBJ1-2 TRBV7-2 CASSQDQGGPNYGYTF TGTGCCAGCAGCCAAGATCAAGGAGGGCCCAACTATGGCTACACCTTC
TRBD1 - TRBJ1-2 TRBV2 CASLQGGANYGYTF TGTGCCAGCCTACAGGGGGGAGCTAACTATGGCTACACCTTC
- - TRBJ1-5 TRBV19 CASSISRAAEQPQHF TGTGCCAGTAGTATCTCCAGGGCGGCAGAGCAGCCCCAGCATTTT
- - TRBJ1-2 TRBV7-2 CASSLAVASNYGYTF TGTGCCAGCAGCTTAGCGGTCGCGTCTAACTATGGCTACACCTTC
- - TRBJ2-5 TRBV15 CATSRDPGSWETQYF TGTGCCACCAGCAGAGATCCGGGGTCCTGGGAGACCCAGTACTTC
- - TRBJ1-2 TRBV7-2 CASSLGLLQFTF TGTGCCAGCAGCTTAGGGCTACTACAATTCACCTTC
- - TRBJ1-5 TRBV2 CASSEEPIDNQPQHF TGTGCCAGCAGTGAAGAACCGATAGATAATCAGCCCCAGCATTTT
- - TRBJ1-4 TRBV6-5 CASSDREKLFF TGTGCCAGCAGTGACAGGGAAAAACTGTTTTTT
- - TRBJ1-1 TRBV7-2 CASSLSEVTEAFF TGTGCCAGCAGCCTTTCAGAGGTCACTGAAGCTTTCTTT
- - TRBJ2-1 TRBV6-1 CASTKQGNEQFF TGTGCCAGCACTAAACAGGGAAATGAGCAGTTCTTC
- - TRBJ2-3 TRBV5-5 CASSLEDTQYF TGTGCCAGCAGCTTGGAGGATACGCAGTATTTT
- - TRBJ1-2 TRBV30 CAWNSGSNYGYTF TGTGCCTGGAACTCGGGCAGCAACTATGGCTACACCTTC
- - TRBJ1-2 TRBV27 CASSSWAGDYGYTF TGTGCCAGCAGTTCGTGGGCAGGGGACTATGGCTACACCTTC
TRBD1 - TRBJ1-2 TRBV5-4 CASSRDRGLSTF TGTGCCAGCAGCAGGGACAGGGGATTAAGTACCTTC
- once TRBJ2-4 TRBV21-1 CASSVRLAGGWVPAKNIQYF TGTGCCAGCAGCGTTCGTCTAGCGGGAGGTTGGGTCCCAGCCAAAAACATTCAGTACTTC
- medium-sized TRBJ1-1 TRBV7-3 CASSLGANTEAFF TGTGCCAGCAGCTTGGGGGCGAACACTGAAGCTTTCTTT
- - TRBJ1-1 TRBV5-6 CASSLQGIGVNTEAFF TGTGCCAGCAGCTTACAGGGAATTGGGGTTAACACTGAAGCTTTCTTT
- - TRBJ2-7 TRBV30 CAWSVTPREQYF TGTGCCTGGAGTGTAACGCCCCGCGAGCAGTACTTC
- - TRBJ1-5 TRBV28 CASSLMRGNQPQHF TGTGCCAGCAGTTTAATGAGGGGAAATCAGCCCCAGCATTTT
TRBD1 - TRBJ1-1 TRBV7-2 CASSLSGGDRAAFF TGTGCCAGCAGCCTCTCCGGGGGGGACAGGGCAGCTTTCTTT
- few TRBJ1-1 TRBV28 CASSWGAQKAFF TGTGCCAGCAGTTGGGGGGCACAAAAAGCTTTCTTT
TRBD1 - TRBJ2-7 TRBV6-1 CASIGQGAIKDEQYF TGTGCCAGCATCGGCCAGGGGGCTATTAAGGACGAGCAGTACTTC
TRBD2 - TRBJ2-5 TRBV9 CASSLFGASGVETQYF TGTGCCAGCAGTCTCTTCGGGGCTAGCGGGGTAGAGACCCAGTACTTC
- - TRBJ2-6 TRBV9 CASSVSPLAANVLTF TGTGCCAGCAGCGTGTCCCCCCTAGCGGCCAACGTCCTGACTTTC
- - TRBJ2-7 TRBV5-1 CASSLTDGPYEQYF TGCGCCAGCAGCTTGACGGACGGTCCCTACGAGCAGTACTTC
TRBD2 - TRBJ2-7 TRBV4-1 CASSRETSASSYEQYF TGCGCCAGCAGCCGAGAGACTAGCGCCTCTTCCTACGAGCAGTACTTC
- - TRBJ1-1 TRBV19 CASSITFQNTEAFF TGTGCCAGTAGTATAACCTTTCAGAACACTGAAGCTTTCTTT
- - TRBJ2-5 TRBV9 CASSVQGGAEETQYF TGTGCCAGCAGCGTACAGGGTGGAGCGGAGGAGACCCAGTACTTC
- few TRBJ1-2 TRBV5-1 CASSGQYYGYTF TGCGCCAGCAGCGGACAGTACTATGGCTACACCTTC
TRBD2 - TRBJ2-7 TRBV5-1 CASSLRTSGGSSYEQYF TGCGCCAGCAGCCTCCGGACTAGCGGGGGTAGCTCCTACGAGCAGTACTTC
TRBD1 - TRBJ1-1 TRBV2 CASRLRGQGAPMNTEAFF TGTGCCAGCAGGCTCAGGGGACAGGGGGCGCCTATGAACACTGAAGCTTTCTTT
- - TRBJ2-7 TRBV7-9 CASSRDNSYEQYF TGTGCCAGCAGCCGGGACAACTCCTACGAGCAGTACTTC